This T cell receptor (beta chain) was recorded in a study of CD8+CD57+ T cells in acquired aplastic anemia. Patients included in sequencing had previously demonstrated CD8+CD57+ cell expansion by flow cytometry. The ends were cut back, 3 bases at V and 6 bases at J, with 8 bases in the middle. The length of the CDR3 is 12 residues. Germline V gives CDR1 SGHTA, CDR2 FQGNSA. There are a few counts of this clonotype. Genomic DNA, the template, was used for profiling of the TCR beta VDJ and CDR3. MiXCR, applied by TCRdb to the reads, yields one record per CDR3 protein. Here the sample spans around 120,000 distinct CDR3 sequences, almost 40% being singletons.

The chain employs TRBV7-2 and TRBJ1-2; D call uncertain. Sequenced: sorted CD4+, CD8+, or CD8+CD57+ T cells (not recorded which) from PBMCs. The sequence came from a human donor with aplastic anemia. CDR3 sequence: CASSFGRNGYTF. Written as DNA, the CDR3 is TGTGCCAGCAGCTTTGGGCGCAATGGCTACACCTTC.